This T cell receptor (beta chain) came from a study of OX40 agonist ivuxolimab in advanced cancers. The CDR3 is 15 amino acids. Germline V gene sequence: CDR1 SGHNT, CDR2 YENEEA. J lost 4 bases, V lost 4 bases, and 8 bases had no gene match. Generated by immunoSEQ multiplex PCR, the TCRdb table keeps only in-frame clones and is missing some. The sample consists of about 77,000 clones, about 86% of them appearing once. The chain employs TRBV11-3 and TRBJ2-5, with 8 bases aligning to TRBD2. Here the sequenced sample was CD4+ or CD8+ T cells sorted from blood, taken in a trial of the OX40 agonist ivuxolimab. The TCR sequence derives from an adult with an advanced solid tumor such as melanoma, head and neck, liver or kidney cancer. This CDR3 reads CASSSPGLVVETQYF. CDR3 DNA sequence: TGTGCCAGCAGCTCCCCGGGACTAGTTGTAGAGACCCAGTACTTC.